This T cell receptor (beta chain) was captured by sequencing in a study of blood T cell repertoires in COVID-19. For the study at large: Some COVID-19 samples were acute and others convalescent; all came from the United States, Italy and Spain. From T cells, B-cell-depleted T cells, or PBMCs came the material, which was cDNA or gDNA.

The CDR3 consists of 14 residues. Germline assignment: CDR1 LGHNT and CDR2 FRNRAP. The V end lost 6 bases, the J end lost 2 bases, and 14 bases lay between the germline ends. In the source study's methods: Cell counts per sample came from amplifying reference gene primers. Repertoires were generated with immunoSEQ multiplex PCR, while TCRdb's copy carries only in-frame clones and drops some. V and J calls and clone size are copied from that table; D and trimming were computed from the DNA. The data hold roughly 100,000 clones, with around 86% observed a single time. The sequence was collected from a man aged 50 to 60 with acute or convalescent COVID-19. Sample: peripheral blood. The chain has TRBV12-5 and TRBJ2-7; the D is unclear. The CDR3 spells CASGMLTQTYEQYF. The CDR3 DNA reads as TGTGCTAGTGGGATGCTGACACAAACCTACGAGCAGTACTTC.